This T cell receptor (beta chain) was recorded in a study of T cell repertoires in cytomegalovirus infection. Study in general: Used in the study were CMV epitopes, some recently identified and HLA-C-restricted, others well-studied and HLA-B-restricted. Evidence of both CMV infection and a matching HLA type came from public TCR beta signatures. Whole-study findings and limits: The ex vivo response showed dominance by HLA-C-restricted CMV-specific TCR beta clonotypes. Cumulative frequency (of public TCR beta family members) identified carriers of CMV plus the relevant HLA.

In this sample, this clonotype turned up a few times. Its specificity is unknown. TCRdb recomputed calls from the reads with MiXCR, one row per CDR3 protein. The sample yields about 920,000 distinct CDR3 sequences, about a third seen once. V was clipped by 0 bases and J by 3 bases, with 11 bases between them. This CDR3 is 15 amino acids long. Germline CDR1 is LNHNV and CDR2 is YYDKDF (reference sequence). Specimen: cultured CD8+ T cells from PBMCs, collected from culture after CMV antigen stimulation. This chain links TRBV15 with TRBJ1-2, with D perhaps matching TRBD1 (5 bases). This receptor was taken from a human donor in good health (CMV status not recorded). Some clones in this sample may be carry-over from other donors' samples. The CDR3 sequence is CATSRDGTVHYGYTF. The DNA of the CDR3 is TGTGCCACCAGCAGAGATGGGACGGTTCACTATGGCTACACCTTC.